This T cell receptor (beta chain) was sequenced during a study of blood T cell repertoires in COVID-19. Germline V gives CDR1 GTSNPN, CDR2 SVGIG (reference sequence). V shed 1 base and J 5 bases; nucleotides not matched to a gene: 5. CDR3 length equals 14 residues. The data were produced by immunoSEQ multiplex PCR, yet TCRdb's version contains in-frame clones alone and is incomplete. The sample lists about 270,000 clones, about nine tenths occurring once. Cohort allocation depended upon clinical history that participants reported. V and J are TRBV30 and TRBJ1-5, with 7 positions matching TRBD1. Sequencing was performed on PBMCs or T cells enriched from blood (not recorded which). The receptor comes from a woman aged 40-49 years with acute COVID-19. This chain's CDR3 is CAWSEGQSYQPQHF. Written as DNA, the CDR3 is TGTGCCTGGAGTGAGGGACAGTCCTATCAGCCCCAGCATTTT.